This T cell receptor (beta chain) is drawn from a study of blood T cells in healthy people across ages. Study-wide findings and caveats: It was the long-lived donors that had more naive CD4+ cells and higher diversity than aged donors.

Together with a sample-barcoded 5' primer, a J-beta primer mix was included in a second PCR lasting roughly 6 to 12 cycles. CDR3-containing paired-end reads numbered at least 2.5 million in each sample. TCRdb re-called the 5' RACE reads with MiXCR, one entry per CDR3 protein. The sample includes more than 900,000 distinct CDR3 sequences, roughly 24% of them seen just once. This clonotype was detected ten times or more. The antigen is not known. V shed 8 bases and J shed 8 bases, with 9 bases lying between them. Per the germline V gene, CDR1 is MNHNY and CDR2 is SVGAGI (reference sequence). There are 10 residues in the CDR3. These records were also assigned to another study, of T cells of mothers and their children. That investigation notes: Microchimeric T cell clones that persisted were not detected.

This sequence joins TRBV6-6 and TRBJ1-2; D call uncertain. Sequencing used blood. The source of this sequence is a girl aged 2 to 10 in good health. The CDR3 nucleotides are TGTGCCAGCGCCCTTGGGGGCTACACCTTC. It codes for CASALGGYTF.